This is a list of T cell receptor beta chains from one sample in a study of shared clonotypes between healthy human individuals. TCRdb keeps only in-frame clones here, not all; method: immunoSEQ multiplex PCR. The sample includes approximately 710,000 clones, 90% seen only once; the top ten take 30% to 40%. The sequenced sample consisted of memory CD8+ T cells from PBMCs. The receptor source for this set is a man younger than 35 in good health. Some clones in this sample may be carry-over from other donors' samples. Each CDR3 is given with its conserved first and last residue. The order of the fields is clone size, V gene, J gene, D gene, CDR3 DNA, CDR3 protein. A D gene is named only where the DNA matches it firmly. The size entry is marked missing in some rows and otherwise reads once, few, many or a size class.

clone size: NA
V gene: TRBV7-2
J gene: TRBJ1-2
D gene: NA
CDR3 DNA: TGTGCCAGCAGCTTATCCCTCTTCCGACAGGAGATTAACTATGGCTACACCTTC
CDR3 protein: CASSLSLFRQEINYGYTF

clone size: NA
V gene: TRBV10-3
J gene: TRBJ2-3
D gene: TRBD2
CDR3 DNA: TGTGCCATCAGTGGGGTAGCGGGAGGGACAGATACGCAGTATTTT
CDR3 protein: CAISGVAGGTDTQYF

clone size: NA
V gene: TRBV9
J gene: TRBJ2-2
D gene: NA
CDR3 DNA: TGTGCCAGCAGCCCCCCGCGTCTAGGGGAGCTGTTTTTT
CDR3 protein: CASSPPRLGELFF

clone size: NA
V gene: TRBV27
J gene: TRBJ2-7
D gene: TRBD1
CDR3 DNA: TGTGCCAGCAGTGCACCGGGACAGGGGTCCTACGAGCAGTACTTC
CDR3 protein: CASSAPGQGSYEQYF

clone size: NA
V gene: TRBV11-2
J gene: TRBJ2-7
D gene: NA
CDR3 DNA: TGTGCCAGCAGCTCCGGACGGATATACGAGCAGTACTTC
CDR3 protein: CASSSGRIYEQYF

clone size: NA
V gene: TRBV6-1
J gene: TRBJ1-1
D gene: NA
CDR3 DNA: TGTGCCAGCAGTGGAAACACTGAAGCTTTCTTT
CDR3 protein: CASSGNTEAFF

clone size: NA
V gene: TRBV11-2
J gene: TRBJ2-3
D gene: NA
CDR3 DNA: TGTGCCAGCAGCGTAAGAACAGATACGCAGTATTTT
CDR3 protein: CASSVRTDTQYF

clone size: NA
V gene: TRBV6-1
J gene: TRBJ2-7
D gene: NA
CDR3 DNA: TGTGCCAGCAGTGAAAGGAGGGAGGACGAGCAGTACTTC
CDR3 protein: CASSERREDEQYF

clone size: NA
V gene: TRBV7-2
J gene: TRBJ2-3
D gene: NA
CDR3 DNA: TGTGCCAGCAGCTACGAAACCCCCACAGATACGCAGTATTTT
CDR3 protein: CASSYETPTDTQYF

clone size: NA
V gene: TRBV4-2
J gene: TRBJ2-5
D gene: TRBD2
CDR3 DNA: TGTGCCAGCACTTGGTCGGTAGCGGGAGTGGATGGGAGAGAGACCCAGTACTTC
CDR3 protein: CASTWSVAGVDGRETQYF

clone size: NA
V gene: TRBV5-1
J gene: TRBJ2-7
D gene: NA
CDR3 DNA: TGCGCCAGCAGCGGCCGGGCCGCCTACGAGCAGTACTTC
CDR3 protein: CASSGRAAYEQYF

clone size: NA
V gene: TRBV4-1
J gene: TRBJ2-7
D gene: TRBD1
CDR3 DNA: TGCGCCAGCAGCCAAGAGGACAGGAGCTCCTACGAGCAGTACTTC
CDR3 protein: CASSQEDRSSYEQYF

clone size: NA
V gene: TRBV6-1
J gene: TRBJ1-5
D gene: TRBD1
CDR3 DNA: TGTGCCAGCAGTGAGGGACAGGGAGGGAATCAGCCCCAGCATTTT
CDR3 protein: CASSEGQGGNQPQHF

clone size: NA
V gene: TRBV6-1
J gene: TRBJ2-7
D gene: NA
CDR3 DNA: TGTGCCAGCAGTGAAGGTGATATGTACGAGCAGTACTTC
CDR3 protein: CASSEGDMYEQYF

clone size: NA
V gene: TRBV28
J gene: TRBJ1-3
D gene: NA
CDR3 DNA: TGTGCCAGCAGTTTAGGACTGCGCTCTGGAAACACCATATATTTT
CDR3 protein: CASSLGLRSGNTIYF

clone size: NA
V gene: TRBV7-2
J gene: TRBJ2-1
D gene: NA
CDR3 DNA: TGTGCCAGCAGCTTAGTGCCAGGCCCCTACAATGAGCAGTTCTTC
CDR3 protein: CASSLVPGPYNEQFF

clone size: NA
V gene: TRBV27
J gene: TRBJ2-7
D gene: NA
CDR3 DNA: TGTGCCAGCAGTGTCAGGGGGGTTTTCTACGAGCAGTACTTC
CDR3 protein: CASSVRGVFYEQYF

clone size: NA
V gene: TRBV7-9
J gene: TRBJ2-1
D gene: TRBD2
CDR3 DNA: TGTGCCAGCAGCCGCCACAGCGGGAGCTCCTACAATGAGCAGTTCTTC
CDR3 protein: CASSRHSGSSYNEQFF

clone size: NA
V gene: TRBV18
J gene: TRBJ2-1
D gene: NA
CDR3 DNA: TGTGCCAGCTCACTCGGGACGGAATACAATGAGCAGTTCTTC
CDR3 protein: CASSLGTEYNEQFF

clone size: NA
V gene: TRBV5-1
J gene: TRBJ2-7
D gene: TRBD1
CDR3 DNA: TGCGCCAGCAGCCCGACAGGGGGGGGCTACGAGCAGTACTTC
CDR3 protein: CASSPTGGGYEQYF

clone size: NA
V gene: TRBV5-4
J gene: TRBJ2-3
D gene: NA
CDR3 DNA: TGTGCCAGCAGCTTGGTTGGGGGGAGTGCCGAAGATACGCAGTATTTT
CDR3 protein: CASSLVGGSAEDTQYF

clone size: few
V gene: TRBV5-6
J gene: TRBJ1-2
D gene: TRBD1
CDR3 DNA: TGTGCCAGCAGCACACAGGGGGATCACTACACCTTC
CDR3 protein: CASSTQGDHYTF

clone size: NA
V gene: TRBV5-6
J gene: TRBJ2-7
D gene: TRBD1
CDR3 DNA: TGTGCCAGCAGCCCGGGACCGGGACAGGGGGCTTTCGAGCAGTACTTC
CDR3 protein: CASSPGPGQGAFEQYF

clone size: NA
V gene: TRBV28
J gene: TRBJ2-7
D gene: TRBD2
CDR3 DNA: TGTGCCAGCAGTTTGGGGAGGGGTCCAACGGGAGCCTACGAGCAGTACTTC
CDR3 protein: CASSLGRGPTGAYEQYF

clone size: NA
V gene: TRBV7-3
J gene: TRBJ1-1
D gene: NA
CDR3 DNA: TGTGCCAGCAGCTTAGCTGTCACGGGGAACACTGAAGCTTTCTTT
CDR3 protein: CASSLAVTGNTEAFF

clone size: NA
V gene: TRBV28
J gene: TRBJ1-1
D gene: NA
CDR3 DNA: TGTGCCAGCAGCCCTCGCCCGGGAGCTTACATGAACACTGAAGCTTTCTTT
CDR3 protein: CASSPRPGAYMNTEAFF

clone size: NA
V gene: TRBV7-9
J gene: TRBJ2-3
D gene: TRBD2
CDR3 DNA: TGTGCCAGCAGCCAACTAGCGGGCCTGCACACAGATACGCAGTATTTT
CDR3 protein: CASSQLAGLHTDTQYF

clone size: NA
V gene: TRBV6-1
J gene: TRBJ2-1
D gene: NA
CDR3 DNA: TGTGCCAGCAGTGAAGGAAGGTCCCCATACAATGAGCAGTTCTTC
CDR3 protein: CASSEGRSPYNEQFF

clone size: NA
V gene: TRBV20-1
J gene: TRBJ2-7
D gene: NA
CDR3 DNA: TGCAGTGCCCACTACTACTTCGAGCAGTACTTC
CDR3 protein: CSAHYYFEQYF

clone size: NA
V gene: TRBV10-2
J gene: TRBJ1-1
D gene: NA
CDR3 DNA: TGCGCCAGCAGTGACCCCGGGACCACTGAAGCTTTCTTT
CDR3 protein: CASSDPGTTEAFF

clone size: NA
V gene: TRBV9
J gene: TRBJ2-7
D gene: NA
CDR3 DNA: TGTGCCAGCAGCGTCGGACAGCCCGTTGGTATTGACGAGCAGTACTTC
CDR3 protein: CASSVGQPVGIDEQYF

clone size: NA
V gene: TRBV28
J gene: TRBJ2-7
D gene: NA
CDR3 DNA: TGTGCCAGCAGTTTAGCGGGAAGTTACGAGCAGTACTTC
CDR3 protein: CASSLAGSYEQYF

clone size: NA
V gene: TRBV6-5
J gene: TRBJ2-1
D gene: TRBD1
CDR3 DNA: TGTGCCAGCAGTTACGGACAGGGGAAGGACAATGAGCAGTTCTTC
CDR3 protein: CASSYGQGKDNEQFF

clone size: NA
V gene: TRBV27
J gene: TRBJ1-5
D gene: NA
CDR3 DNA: TGTGCCAGCAGTCCTCGACTTGGCAATCAGCCCCAGCATTTT
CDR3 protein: CASSPRLGNQPQHF

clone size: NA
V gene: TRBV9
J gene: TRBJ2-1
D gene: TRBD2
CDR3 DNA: TGTGCCAGCAGCCTAGGGACTTCCCGGGGGGAGTTCTTC
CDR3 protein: CASSLGTSRGEFF

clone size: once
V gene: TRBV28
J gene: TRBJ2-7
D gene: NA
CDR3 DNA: TGTGCCAGCAGTGCGGTCCAGGGGCACCGTCGGGGGACTTCCTACGAGCAGTACTTC
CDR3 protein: CASSAVQGHRRGTSYEQYF

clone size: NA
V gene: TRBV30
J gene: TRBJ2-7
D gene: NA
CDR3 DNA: TGTGCCTGGGCGGGACTGGCCCTGGAGCAGTACTTC
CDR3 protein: CAWAGLALEQYF

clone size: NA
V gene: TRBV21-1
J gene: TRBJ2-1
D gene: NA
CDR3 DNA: TGTGCCAGCAGAGGAGCTAGCGGGATCAGGAATGAGCAGTTCTTC
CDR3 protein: CASRGASGIRNEQFF

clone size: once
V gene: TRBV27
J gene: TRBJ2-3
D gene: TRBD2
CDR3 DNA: TGTGCCAGCAGTACCCGGACTAGCCAGGGCACAGATACGCAGTATTTT
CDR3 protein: CASSTRTSQGTDTQYF

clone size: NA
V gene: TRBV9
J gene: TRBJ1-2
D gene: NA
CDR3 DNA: TGTGCCAGCAGCGGTAAGACCGGGGACCTCTATGGCTACACCTTC
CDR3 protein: CASSGKTGDLYGYTF